This is a list of T cell receptor beta chains from one sample in a study of T cell responses to AZD1222 COVID-19 vaccine. Produced via immunoSEQ multiplex PCR; TCRdb's table is partial and in-frame only. Among under 170,000 clones listed, 75% to 95% were seen once. The source material was peripheral blood, sampled 28 days after the second AZD1222 dose. The origin of the receptors is an adult who received the AZD1222 COVID-19 vaccine. Each CDR3 is given with its conserved first and last residue. A D gene is named only where the DNA matches it firmly. Rows give clone size only sometimes, using once, few, many, or a class for an expanded clone.

size: once
V: TRBV5-4
J: TRBJ2-1
D: TRBD2
CDR3: CASSPGLAGDEQFF
DNA: TGTGCCAGCAGCCCAGGACTAGCGGGAGATGAGCAGTTCTTC

size: .
V: TRBV6-6
J: TRBJ1-4
D: .
CDR3: CASSSQKGGNEKLFF
DNA: TGTGCCAGCAGCTCCCAAAAGGGGGGAAATGAAAAACTGTTTTTT

size: .
V: TRBV11-2
J: TRBJ2-7
D: .
CDR3: CASSLRPASGEQYF
DNA: TGTGCCAGCAGCTTAAGACCGGCCTCCGGAGAGCAGTACTTC

size: .
V: TRBV7-9
J: TRBJ1-2
D: .
CDR3: CASSFGDSRMGYTF
DNA: TGTGCCAGCAGCTTCGGCGACAGTAGGATGGGCTACACCTTC

size: .
V: TRBV4-1
J: TRBJ1-2
D: TRBD1
CDR3: CASSQANLGTGWGYTF
DNA: TGCGCCAGCAGCCAAGCGAACCTGGGGACAGGTTGGGGCTACACCTTC

size: .
V: TRBV19
J: TRBJ2-4
D: .
CDR3: CASSMDREGKNIQYF
DNA: TGTGCCAGTAGTATGGACAGGGAGGGCAAAAACATTCAGTACTTC

size: .
V: TRBV4-1
J: TRBJ2-3
D: .
CDR3: CASSQGTFSADTQYF
DNA: TGCGCCAGCAGCCAAGGCACCTTCAGCGCAGATACGCAGTATTTT

size: .
V: TRBV2
J: TRBJ2-3
D: TRBD1
CDR3: CASSRQGYADTQYF
DNA: TGTGCCAGCAGTCGACAGGGTTACGCAGATACGCAGTATTTT

size: .
V: TRBV19
J: TRBJ2-3
D: .
CDR3: CASSIGSSTDTQYF
DNA: TGTGCCAGTAGTATTGGGTCGAGCACAGATACGCAGTATTTT

size: .
V: TRBV19
J: TRBJ1-1
D: .
CDR3: CASSIVGVMNTEAFF
DNA: TGTGCCAGTAGTATAGTTGGGGTAATGAACACTGAAGCTTTCTTT

size: .
V: TRBV27
J: TRBJ1-6
D: TRBD1
CDR3: CASGVGTDSYNSPLHF
DNA: TGTGCCAGCGGCGTAGGGACAGACTCCTATAATTCACCCCTCCACTTT

size: .
V: TRBV7-2
J: TRBJ1-2
D: TRBD1
CDR3: CASSAWQGASYGYTF
DNA: TGTGCCAGCAGCGCCTGGCAGGGGGCGAGCTATGGCTACACCTTC

size: .
V: TRBV2
J: TRBJ2-3
D: TRBD2
CDR3: CASGTGGGTDTQYF
DNA: TGTGCCAGCGGCACGGGAGGTGGGACAGATACGCAGTATTTT

size: .
V: TRBV7-2
J: TRBJ2-5
D: .
CDR3: CASSPGTARDTQYF
DNA: TGTGCCAGCAGCCCAGGGACGGCCCGGGATACCCAGTACTTC

size: .
V: TRBV29-1
J: TRBJ2-3
D: TRBD1
CDR3: CSARGQGSADTQYF
DNA: TGCAGCGCCCGAGGACAGGGGAGCGCAGATACGCAGTATTTT

size: .
V: TRBV11-1
J: TRBJ1-1
D: .
CDR3: CASSLLLGSEAFF
DNA: TGTGCCAGCAGCTTACTCTTAGGAAGTGAAGCTTTCTTT

size: .
V: TRBV11-3
J: TRBJ1-2
D: .
CDR3: CASSSFRDGQVHGYTF
DNA: TGTGCCAGCAGCAGCTTCCGGGATGGACAAGTCCATGGCTACACCTTC

size: .
V: TRBV19
J: TRBJ1-5
D: .
CDR3: CASSIDSGRNQPQHF
DNA: TGTGCCAGTAGTATAGATTCAGGGCGCAATCAGCCCCAGCATTTT

size: .
V: TRBV6-5
J: TRBJ2-7
D: TRBD2
CDR3: CACRGEGYHGEQYF
DNA: TGTGCCTGTAGAGGGGAGGGGTATCATGGCGAGCAGTACTTC

size: .
V: TRBV5-4
J: TRBJ1-1
D: TRBD1
CDR3: CASNPGQANTEAFF
DNA: TGTGCCAGCAACCCGGGACAGGCGAACACTGAAGCTTTCTTT

size: .
V: TRBV20-1
J: TRBJ2-1
D: TRBD2
CDR3: CSASPGLAGDEQFF
DNA: TGCAGTGCTAGTCCGGGACTAGCGGGAGATGAGCAGTTCTTC

size: .
V: TRBV6-1
J: TRBJ1-2
D: .
CDR3: CASSEDSHYGYTF
DNA: TGTGCCAGCAGTGAAGACAGTCACTATGGCTACACCTTC

size: .
V: TRBV10-3
J: TRBJ1-2
D: .
CDR3: CAISESEAYGYTF
DNA: TGTGCCATCAGTGAGTCGGAGGCCTATGGCTACACCTTC

size: .
V: TRBV2
J: TRBJ2-1
D: .
CDR3: CASPVPGMHNEQFF
DNA: TGTGCCAGCCCGGTCCCAGGGATGCACAATGAGCAGTTCTTC

size: .
V: TRBV5-4
J: TRBJ2-5
D: TRBD2
CDR3: CASSAGTSGRGETQYF
DNA: TGTGCCAGCAGCGCGGGGACTAGCGGTAGGGGAGAGACCCAGTACTTC

size: .
V: TRBV4-2
J: TRBJ2-5
D: TRBD2
CDR3: CASSQGGGLAGAGETQYF
DNA: TGTGCCAGCAGCCAAGGGGGGGGACTAGCGGGAGCAGGAGAGACCCAGTACTTC

size: once
V: TRBV19
J: TRBJ1-2
D: .
CDR3: CASSIPGEGGYTF
DNA: TGTGCCAGTAGTATCCCAGGGGAGGGCGGCTACACCTTC

size: .
V: TRBV6-5
J: TRBJ2-7
D: .
CDR3: CASSMTEYEQYF
DNA: TGTGCCAGCAGCATGACAGAATACGAGCAGTACTTC

size: .
V: TRBV10-1
J: TRBJ2-1
D: .
CDR3: CASSESAISDEQFF
DNA: TGCGCCAGCAGTGAGTCCGCGATAAGCGATGAGCAGTTCTTC

size: .
V: TRBV4-2
J: TRBJ2-1
D: TRBD2
CDR3: CASSQEGLEGNEQFF
DNA: TGTGCCAGCAGCCAAGAGGGACTAGAGGGCAATGAGCAGTTCTTC

size: .
V: TRBV6-1
J: TRBJ2-1
D: .
CDR3: CASSESMGREQFF
DNA: TGTGCCAGCAGTGAATCTATGGGCAGAGAGCAGTTCTTC